This TCR beta chain was profiled in a study of beta chain features in type 1 diabetes. Study-level background: Across the samples, roughly 98,000,000 sorted cells were examined in total.

The CDR3 runs to 16 residues. The germline V gene has CDR1 SGHNT and CDR2 YYREEE (reference sequence). Trimming removed 3 bases at V and 8 bases at J, with 23 bases between. This clone has a handful of counts. Its target is not known. Findings and limits, study-wide: The study notes PCR might favor shorter templates equally in patients and controls.

Expressed TCRB transcripts were sequenced because the isolated RNA had all been reverse transcribed beforehand. Naive, central memory and regulatory T cell samples yielded around 3.5 million reads on average. Only in-frame clones appear in the TCRdb table, and some are missing; sequencing was by immunoSEQ multiplex PCR. The data hold around 430,000 clones, with 30% observed a single time. By way of CD45RO/CCR7/CD25/CD127/CD95/CD27, the CD4+ regulatory, stem cell-like memory, central memory and naive cells were sorted. Input material: naive CD4+ T cells from blood. This TCR was sampled from a man aged 18 to 30 in good health. The rearrangement joins TRBV5-4 to TRBJ1-2; no clear D gene. The CDR3 region is CASSSGVQAFGEGYTF. CDR3 nucleotides: TGTGCCAGCAGCTCTGGAGTCCAGGCCTTCGGGGAGGGCTACACCTTC.